The following is a T cell receptor (beta chain) sequence with its context. Its antigen is unidentified. Those with chemo-refractory metastatic non-small-cell lung cancer were treated with focal radiation combined with CTLA-4 blockade using ipilimumab. Germline V CDR1 and CDR2: SNHLY, FYNNEI. The CDR3 extends over 13 amino acids. Trimming took 6 bases from V and 8 from J, leaving 14 bases between them. This sample was taken from a study of radiotherapy plus CTLA-4 blockade in lung cancer. Study summary: Among all patients, roughly 17% showed objective responses, while roughly 34% had disease control.

Sequencing used immunoSEQ multiplex PCR; TCRdb keeps in-frame clones, though not all of them. The table lists around 44,000 clones, 70% to 80% of them singletons. Broader study findings: In blood, early T cell clone dynamics reportedly predicted response best, together with interferon-beta.

This sequence joins TRBV2 and TRBJ2-1; the D is unclear. Sequencing was performed on peripheral blood, taken from a patient treated with radiotherapy plus ipilimumab. The source is a human donor with non-small cell lung cancer whose response to radiotherapy plus ipilimumab could not be evaluated. The CDR3 DNA follows: TGTGCCAGCAGAGCTACGCCCCTTCATGAGCAGTTCTTC. It codes for CASRATPLHEQFF. Full variable domain (rest looked up from reference TRBV2 and TRBJ2-1): EPEVTQTPSHQVTQMGQEVILRCVPISNHLYFYWYRQILGQKVEFLVSFYNNEISEKSEIFDDQFSVERPDGSNFTLKIRSTKLEDSAMYFCASRATPLHEQFFGPGTRLTVL.